This T cell receptor (beta chain) was obtained from a study of shared clonotypes between healthy human individuals. Replicate sorted-subset PCRs were loaded with 150 to 200 ng DNA, 29,000 or so T cell genomes. Clones were read by immunoSEQ multiplex PCR, and TCRdb kept only the in-frame ones, dropping some. The sample yields 950,000 to 1,100,000 clones, about 74% seen once. CDR3 size: 16 residues. Trimming took 5 bases from V and 5 from J; bases not matched to a gene: 14. From germline, CDR1 is MNHEY and CDR2 SMNVEV (reference sequence). Every one of the donors was a Caucasian adult that lived in Nashville, Tennessee. Both subsets, CD45RA+ naive and CD45RA-negative memory, were split from the CD4+ cells.

The clonotype comes from a man between 18 and 29 years old in good health. Sequencing was performed on memory CD4+ T cells sorted from blood. As for subset: CD45RA-negative fraction. The chain links TRBV27 to TRBJ2-7, with TRBD2 matching 8 bases. The CDR3 loop is CASSLGLGAGEDEQYF. CDR3 in DNA: TGTGCCAGCAGTCTGGGGCTGGGAGCGGGAGAGGACGAGCAGTACTTC.